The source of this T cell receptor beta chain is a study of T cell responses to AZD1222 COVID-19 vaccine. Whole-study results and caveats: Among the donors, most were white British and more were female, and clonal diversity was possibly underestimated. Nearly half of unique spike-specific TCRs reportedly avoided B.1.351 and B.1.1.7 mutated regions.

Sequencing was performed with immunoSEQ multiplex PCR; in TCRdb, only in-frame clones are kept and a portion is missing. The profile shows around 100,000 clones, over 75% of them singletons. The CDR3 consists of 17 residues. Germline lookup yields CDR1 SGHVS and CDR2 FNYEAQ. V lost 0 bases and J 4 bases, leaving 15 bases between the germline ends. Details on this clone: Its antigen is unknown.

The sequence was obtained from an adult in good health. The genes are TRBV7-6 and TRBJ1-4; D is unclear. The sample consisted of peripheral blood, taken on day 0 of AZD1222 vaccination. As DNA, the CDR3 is TGTGCCAGCAGCTTAGCTCCGACCGTTGAGATTAATGAAAAACTGTTTTTT. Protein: CASSLAPTVEINEKLFF.